The source of this TCR beta chain is a study of a mutant IDH1 vaccine in newly diagnosed glioma (dated by TCRdb to about 2021). Notes on the research overall: Across visits V03 through V10, patients got a total of eight vaccinations, given in weeks 1, 3, 5, 7, 11, 15, 19 and 23. Vaccination was initiated 4-6 weeks after radiotherapy alone, or concurrently with temozolomide cycles in the chemotherapy-containing groups. Of the approximately 30 treated patients, roughly 60% were male and around 40% were female, and the mean age was 40.4 years. Prior to enrollment, standard therapy consisting of radiotherapy alone, temozolomide alone, or radiochemotherapy with temozolomide had been administered to patients, with the combination being received by most patients. Six visits were used for peripheral blood collection: V03 (baseline), V05, V07, V10, V12 and V13. For exploratory analyses, around 23 treated patients had longitudinal TCRB deep sequencing done wherever samples were available. General conclusions and limits of the study: Vaccine-induced immune responses across multiple MHC alleles were detected in 93.3% of patients. Selection of PBMC samples for TCRB deep sequencing was based on availability. No apparent relationship was observed between pseudoprogression and alterations in the top peripheral T cell clonotypes detected by TCRB sequencing. The authors stated that sample limitations prevented analyses of patient blood samples from being reproduced.

This specimen's time point label, interpreted: week 23, last vaccination. Each vaccine dose, consisting of 300 ug of a 20-mer mutant IDH1 peptide in Montanide, was administered subcutaneously with topical imiquimod. Donors had newly diagnosed WHO grade 3 or 4 IDH1-mutant astrocytomas with loss of nuclear ATRX. The samples were drawn from NOA16, a multicentre, single-arm, open-label phase I trial in Germany that tested a mutant IDH1 peptide vaccine in humans for the first time. Genomic DNA for TCRB sequencing was extracted from EDTA blood using the DNeasy Blood and Tissue Kit. The library was prepared using the immunoSEQ multiplex PCR assay. Rearranged TCR beta chain sequences were amplified with the hsTCRB Kit following the manufacturer's protocol. TCRB libraries were sequenced on an Illumina MiSeq. The paper's data handling went like this. The kit vendor's proprietary platform handled demultiplexing, trimming and gene mapping. TCRdb provides this immuneACCESS table in a form limited to in-frame rearrangements. Some clones are lacking; in checked studies, under half of them reflect an unresolved V gene, and why the rest are absent is not known. V and J calls and clone size are copied from that table; D and trimming were computed from the DNA. The table for this sample lists 35,000 to 40,000 clones; roughly 79% of them were counted only once. The top ten clones comprise around 5.1% of the sample.

The germline V gene yields SNHLY for CDR1 and FYNNEI for CDR2. There are 13 amino acids in the CDR3, from cysteine to phenylalanine inclusive. The CDR3 DNA has 39 bases and is translated from base 1. On this clone itself: Its antigen specificity is not known. The junction departs from the called germline gene at one end, perhaps through a read error. Other DNA sequences in the sample encode the same CDR3.

The sequence was collected from a man aged 35-49 years with glioma. The V and J segments used are TRBV2 and TRBJ2-3, with the D gene uncertain. Sequences were derived from PBMCs, sampled from a glioma patient whose treatment included an IDH1 peptide vaccine. The CDR3 has the sequence CASSSNYLDTQYF. The DNA reads TGTGCTAGCAGTTCTAACTACTTAGATACGCAGTATTTT.